This T cell receptor (beta chain) was obtained from a study of cytomegalovirus exposure and HLA in healthy donors (dated by TCRdb to the late 2010s). Regarding the complete study: An earlier analysis of approximately 640 of the donors reported roughly 270 Gb of sequence data and 117 million unique TCR beta sequences from approximately 180 million T cells. An early release that covered roughly 600 HLA-typed donors contained about 290 gigabases of sequencing data and tens of millions of unique TCR sequences. Of the approximately 370 genotyped donors, approximately 81% were placed in the genetic ancestry cluster associated with self-reported Caucasian donors. The study was designed to test whether signatures of past pathogen exposure could be identified by cataloging public T cell receptors. The study profiled the T cell repertoires of approximately 700 subjects by immunosequencing and related them to cytomegalovirus serostatus. A separate validation cohort of about 110 different subjects was used in addition to the roughly 720-subject first cohort. To predict cytomegalovirus infection status, the study combined high-throughput TCR immunosequencing, statistical association of individual TCRs with disease status, and machine learning. To study patterns of TCR occurrence, a later analysis re-analyzed previously published TCR beta repertoires from more than 550 donors and added high-resolution HLA genotyping. Rather than using new phenotypic data, the later analysis identified candidate immune exposures from TCR beta sequences and from how often those sequences occurred across donors. An earlier analysis of around 540 of the donors applied high-throughput TCR beta sequencing to assess whether each TCR beta V gene segment acted as functional or pseudogenic. Donor age, sex, ethnicity and CMV serostatus were compiled alongside the repertoire data. In a later genetic analysis, genome-wide SNP genotypes for about 65% of the 666 donors were used, and that subset was treated as a discovery cohort. Every discovery cohort repertoire had been produced on one sequencing platform. Class I and class II HLA loci were covered by the typing at four-digit resolution. Typing coverage varied by locus: about 629-640 donors for A, B, C, DRB1 and DQB1; some 520 for DQA1; 600 to 610 for DPA1; approximately 450 for DPB1. Because of strong linkage in the cohort, five DR-DQ haplotypes were treated as single units for association and clustering. Across some 400 genotyped donors of the cohort, an average of about 250,000 unique TCR beta nucleotide sequences per donor were sequenced, and 15% to 20% of those sequences were non-productive.

The CDR3 starts with the cysteine, ends with the phenylalanine, and has 17 residues. The CDR3 DNA has 51 bases and is translated from base 1. Taken from the germline V gene, the CDR1 and CDR2 loops are SNHLY and FYNNEI. V has 6 bases trimmed and J has 7 bases trimmed; junction bases matching no gene number 20. Worth noting for this clone: This clone's antigen is unknown. Base qualities are missing; no much larger clone stands one base away.

The cohort consisted of some 670 healthy bone marrow donors. At the time of sampling, every cohort member was nominally healthy, though immune exposures that went unrecorded were likely present. The donor tested CMV seronegative and was one of the 352 seronegative cohort members. A peripheral blood sample was provided by each donor, and peripheral blood mononuclear cells were used for TCR beta sequencing. The Qiagen DNeasy Blood Extraction Kit was used to extract genomic DNA from the blood cell samples. The paper as a whole reports these results and caveats: In the study, about 150 TCR beta chains were listed as associated with cytomegalovirus. An association between a missense DCLRE1C variant and V-gene and J-gene trimming of TCR beta chains was found in a later genetic analysis and replicated in an independent cohort. Compared with equally common non-associated chains, HLA-associated TCR beta chains in a later analysis were more clonally expanded and had lower generation probabilities. A later analysis found that most CMV-associated TCR beta chains appeared HLA-restricted, with HLA associations seemingly driven largely by CMV exposure. A further reported finding was that TCR beta sequences accurately predicted the HLA-A and HLA-B alleles for most subjects in the first cohort. In a later analysis, the rate of TCR association differed among HLA loci, with DRB1 alleles having the most associated TCRs and HLA-C alleles having the fewest. Because HLA typing was missing for some donors at each locus, association tests included only the typed subset. This cohort had only TCR beta chains sequenced, and the lack of alpha or paired-chain data limited which features could be detected. The only immune exposure information available for the cohort was CMV serostatus. Cytomegalovirus status was reported to be diagnosed by the classifier with high specificity and sensitivity in both the original and validation cohorts. A few of the identified cytomegalovirus-associated TCR beta chains were confirmed in vitro to be specific for cytomegalovirus antigens. Strong co-occurrence of HLA alleles, especially DR and DQ, made assigning TCR associations to individual alleles difficult. In a later analysis, several top co-occurrence clusters were reported to appear linked to parvovirus B19, influenza, CMV and Epstein-Barr virus. Because counts were too low, about 18 rarely observed V segments, including chromosome 9 orphons, were excluded from the earlier analysis of 587 of the donors. In a later analysis, some 17,000 TCR beta sequences were associated with specific HLA alleles at a false discovery rate of 0.05. In an earlier analysis of roughly 500 of the donors, most TCR beta V segments appeared in productive rearrangements about 90% or about 30% of the time, broadly matching IMGT annotations. The sequencing pipeline was judged likely to have produced a cluster of highly shared sequence variants as a technical artifact. According to the authors, the approach could potentially be generalized to other disease states and immunological phenotypes. According to a later genetic analysis, donors in an Asian-associated ancestry cluster had fewer N-insertions in productive TCRs than the approximately 610-donor mean. Roughly uniform sequencing depth across donors was assumed in presence/absence analyses, although this assumption may not hold. Some IMGT-functional V segments, including TRBV6-2 and TRBV6-3, could not be told apart with the 87-base-pair reads, so those segments were excluded. Correlated functional status among segregating V segments might be attributable to linkage disequilibrium, but an unknown experimental factor could not be ruled out. Most TCR sequences were observed very rarely across donors, whereas some public TCRs were present in many individuals.

The library was made by the immunoSEQ multiplex PCR assay. A mixture of 60 forward primers for TCR Vbeta segments and 13 reverse primers for TCR Jbeta segments was used in the multiplex PCR. A multiplex PCR assay on genomic DNA amplified the CDR3 region of rearranged TCR beta genes. The amplified TCR beta libraries were sequenced on the Illumina HiSeq System as 87-base-pair reads. The published analysis was carried out like this. Across the roughly 700 repertoires, a later analysis counted 80 million or so unique TCR beta chains, some 11 million of which were shared by at least two donors. Raw reads were error-corrected and collapsed into unique sequences by a nearest-neighbor algorithm in which closely related sequences were merged to remove PCR and sequencing errors. Alignment of CDR3 sequences to IMGT reference sequences was used to assign V, D and J gene segments. For a sequence to be retained, at least a six-nucleotide match to both a V gene segment and a J gene segment was required. Rearrangements were classified as productive when the CDR3 lacked stop codons and remained in frame with V and J, and all other rearrangements were classified as non-productive. CDR3 was defined according to IMGT convention as the region running from the second conserved V-encoded cysteine to the conserved J-encoded phenylalanine. The earlier analysis of about 610 of the donors excluded sequences that lacked an unambiguous match to a single V gene segment. In an earlier analysis of approximately 500 of the donors, a V segment was called functional when productive rearrangements were above 56.7%, and segregating when the standard deviation between donors exceeded 5%. To diagnose cytomegalovirus status from the catalog of TCR beta chain sequences, a statistical classification framework was built. V and J gene assignment, in a later analysis, came from comparing TCR nucleotide sequences with IMGT/GENE-DB human TR gene sequences. A later analysis assigned CDR3 sequences and most-parsimonious VDJ recombination scenarios with the TCRdist pipeline. In a later analysis, each TCR beta chain was defined by its CDR3 amino acid sequence together with its V-gene family, and reads lacking a unique V-gene family were excluded. To address suspected cross-contamination and a sequencing artifact, a later analysis removed several hundred highly shared, low-generation-probability nucleotide sequences. For each public chain, a later analysis derived a clonal expansion index from normalized ranks of inferred template counts within each repertoire. In a later analysis, generation probabilities were computed using a VDJ recombination model fitted to out-of-frame rearrangements, and the results were checked against IGoR. A later analysis scored TCR-TCR, TCR-HLA and TCR-CMV co-occurrence with hypergeometric tests, applying a repertoire-size bias correction to TCR pairs. To estimate false discovery rates, a later analysis permuted the HLA or CMV assignments 20 times. In a later analysis, co-occurring TCRs were grouped using DBSCAN, and TCRdist sequence similarity was added for clustering within HLA-allele-positive subsets. Co-occurrence clustering excluded repertoires with fewer than 30,000 or more than 120,000 public chains, plus five with anomalous nucleotide sharing. Drawn from immuneACCESS, this table holds only the in-frame rearrangements with V and J called that TCRdb kept. Clones are partly lost; checked studies trace under half to an unresolved V gene and leave the rest unexplained. Clone size and V and J calls were adopted from that table, with D and trimming inferred from the DNA. In all, the sample holds 97,000 or so clones, and around 70% of those were seen once. About 2.5% of the sample is taken by the ten largest.

The sequence derives from a man aged 45 to 65 in good health and CMV-seronegative. The sequence is built from TRBV2 and TRBJ1-1; TRBD1 fits 7 bases in the junction. The sequenced sample consisted of PBMCs. The DNA sequence follows: TGTGCCAGCAGCGGCATGGGACAGCACTTTCGGTTGGGTGAAGCTTTCTTT. The translation is CASSGMGQHFRLGEAFF.